This T cell receptor beta chain was profiled in a study of blood T cell repertoires in COVID-19. Study details: Samples representing acute and convalescent COVID-19 were sourced from the United States, Italy and Spain. Sample material is recorded as cDNA or gDNA derived from T cells, B-cell-depleted T cells, or PBMCs.

V shed 3 bases and J shed 4 bases, with 12 bases lying between them. CDR1 and CDR2 (germline): MDHEN, SYDVKM. The CDR3 spans 14 residues. Generated by immunoSEQ multiplex PCR, the TCRdb table keeps only in-frame clones and is missing some. Of approximately 190,000 clones detected, around nine tenths appear once; the ten largest clones hold 6.2%. In this sample, this clone turned up once. Material: peripheral blood. The rearrangement links TRBV28 to TRBJ1-2; no firm D call. This sequence was found in a woman aged 40 to 50 who had recovered from COVID-19. CDR3 sequence reads: CASSLNSSPYGYTF. The CDR3 DNA reads TGTGCCAGCAGTTTGAACAGTTCACCCTATGGCTACACCTTC.